These 6 T cell receptor beta chains were sequenced from one sample in a study of OX40 agonist ivuxolimab in advanced cancers. Using immunoSEQ multiplex PCR, the repertoire was profiled, and TCRdb retains in-frame clones only, with some absent. Here the sample spans 10,000 to 15,000 clones, around 74% being singletons. The specimen was CD4+ or CD8+ T cells sorted from blood, collected in a trial of the OX40 agonist ivuxolimab. Every receptor here comes from an adult with an advanced solid tumor such as melanoma, head and neck, liver or kidney cancer.

J is TRBJ1-1 and V is TRBV5-6; 9 bases fit TRBD1. Germline loops: CDR1 SGHDT, CDR2 YYEEEE. CDR3 size: 12 residues. J lost 12 bases, V lost 10 bases, and 13 bases had no gene match. CDR3 sequence reads: CAWSGGTGTTFF. CDR3 in DNA: TGTGCCTGGAGTGGCGGGACAGGGACAACTTTCTTT.

V gene TRBV27 combines with J gene TRBJ2-1; a weak D match, TRBD2 (5 bases). CDR1 and CDR2 (germline): MNHEY, SMNVEV (reference sequence). The V gene lost 5 bases and the J gene lost 0 bases, with 14 bases spanning the gap. The CDR3 is 16 residues long. The CDR3 is CASSPNGGNSYNEQFF. CDR3 nucleotides: TGTGCCAGCAGTCCGAATGGAGGTAACTCCTACAATGAGCAGTTCTTC.

The chain carries TRBV6-6 and TRBJ1-1; TRBD1 matches 7 bases. CDR1 and CDR2 from the germline V gene are MNHNY and SVGAGI (reference sequence). V lost 9 bases, J lost 4 bases, and 8 bases stayed unmatched. This CDR3 is 13 amino acids long. The CDR3 reads CASYRGGSTEAFF. The CDR3 DNA sequence: TGTGCCAGTTACAGGGGAGGAAGCACTGAAGCTTTCTTT.

This clone is large by share. The chain employs TRBV28 and TRBJ2-2; 7 positions match TRBD1. The germline V gene has CDR1 MDHEN and CDR2 SYDVKM. J was trimmed by 7 bases and V by 8 bases; bases with no gene match: 7. The CDR3 is made up of 13 amino acids. CDR3 bases: TGTGCCAGCTCCCACAGGGGTGGCGGGGAGCTGTTTTTT. This encodes CASSHRGGGELFF.

The gene calls are TRBV14 and TRBJ2-7; no reliable D call. The germline CDR1 and CDR2 sequences are SGHDN and FVKESK. The CDR3 is 13 residues long. Trimming removed 5 bases at V and 7 bases at J, with 15 bases between. CDR3 protein: CASSSRRSTEQYF. The CDR3 nucleotides read TGTGCCAGCAGCTCCCGACGCTCGACAGAGCAGTACTTC.

The gene calls are TRBV4-3 and TRBJ2-1; D is ambiguous. V was clipped by 0 bases and J by 0 bases, with 9 bases between them. Per germline, CDR1 LGHNA and CDR2 YSLEER. The CDR3 contains 16 residues. CDR3 DNA sequence: TGCGCCAGCAGCCAAGATGGAGTGTACTCCTACAATGAGCAGTTCTTC. Translation: CASSQDGVYSYNEQFF.